The rows below give T cell receptor beta chains drawn from one sample of a study of shared clonotypes between healthy human individuals. Generated by immunoSEQ multiplex PCR, the TCRdb table keeps only in-frame clones and is missing some. The sample holds almost 750,000 clones, 72% seen once. The sequenced sample consisted of memory CD4+ T cells sorted from blood. The receptors were gathered from a woman aged 25 to 39 in good health. Both conserved end residues are part of each CDR3. Fields, in order: V gene, CDR3 protein.

v_call: TRBV5-4
cdr3_aa: CASSFPGQGVDTQYF

v_call: TRBV5-1
cdr3_aa: CASKTPSGGETQYF

v_call: TRBV2
cdr3_aa: CASTEARASEQFF

v_call: TRBV28
cdr3_aa: CASSTPGRGGWTQYF

v_call: TRBV5-8
cdr3_aa: CASSLRQGANYGYTF

v_call: TRBV7-9
cdr3_aa: CASSSKGQINYGYTF

v_call: TRBV7-9
cdr3_aa: CASSLPGQYNEKLFF

v_call: TRBV7-9
cdr3_aa: CASSPQGYSGNTIYF

v_call: TRBV18
cdr3_aa: CASSPRQGAEMGQYF

v_call: TRBV5-8
cdr3_aa: CASSLGSLTDSNQPQHF

v_call: TRBV30
cdr3_aa: CAWSAQPTEGGYTF

v_call: TRBV27
cdr3_aa: CASSRRTYNEQFF

v_call: TRBV6-1
cdr3_aa: CASTMTSGTGDTQYF

v_call: TRBV6-1
cdr3_aa: CASREDPGAYNEQFF

v_call: TRBV5-4
cdr3_aa: CASSLAGREAHRELFF

v_call: TRBV2
cdr3_aa: CASRKPSRVTYEQYF

v_call: TRBV6-1
cdr3_aa: CASLTWNSNQPQHF

v_call: TRBV7-7
cdr3_aa: CASSSDREGEQFF

v_call: TRBV6-8
cdr3_aa: CASSYTRGYGYTF

v_call: TRBV6-6
cdr3_aa: CASSSPTTGGYTF

v_call: TRBV19
cdr3_aa: CASSISGPLNQPQHF

v_call: TRBV5-1
cdr3_aa: CASSLVPEPNTEAFF

v_call: TRBV6-6
cdr3_aa: CATSGLAGDTQYF

v_call: TRBV19
cdr3_aa: CASSIGSPGVIYEQYF

v_call: TRBV5-1
cdr3_aa: CASSVDSFIAGELFF

v_call: TRBV9
cdr3_aa: CASRIGRASTEAFF

v_call: TRBV19
cdr3_aa: CASSMWGPNTEAFF

v_call: TRBV28
cdr3_aa: CASSLSTTLQETQYF

v_call: TRBV18
cdr3_aa: CASSLGQNSNQPQHF

v_call: TRBV2
cdr3_aa: CASRPGTAEKLFF

v_call: TRBV5-1
cdr3_aa: CASSILDRGGQFF

v_call: TRBV7-9
cdr3_aa: CASRTTGHTEAFF

v_call: TRBV5-4
cdr3_aa: CASSPGGTTSSYEQYF

v_call: TRBV2
cdr3_aa: CASSDQNRLRRKETQYF

v_call: TRBV7-9
cdr3_aa: CASSLVPSNTGELFF

v_call: TRBV5-4
cdr3_aa: CASSFSQGGTEAFF

v_call: TRBV19
cdr3_aa: CASSLGVGYEQYF

v_call: TRBV18
cdr3_aa: CASSPSRQPQDREGYTF

v_call: TRBV19
cdr3_aa: CASKDWGEDQPQHF

v_call: TRBV18
cdr3_aa: CASSPPTDTGELFF

v_call: TRBV10-2
cdr3_aa: CASSEGDGYTF

v_call: TRBV27
cdr3_aa: CASKGTGQETQYF

v_call: TRBV7-2
cdr3_aa: CASSLYAGQGKYDKNIQYF

v_call: TRBV18
cdr3_aa: CASSPGGYRDQPQHF

v_call: TRBV11-2
cdr3_aa: CASSSENQPQHF

v_call: TRBV5-6
cdr3_aa: CASSLEGGVKTQYF

v_call: TRBV7-2
cdr3_aa: CASSLGGSDNEQFF

v_call: TRBV2
cdr3_aa: CASYQSSYNEQFF

v_call: TRBV21-1
cdr3_aa: CASSRGTSGRYNEQFF

v_call: TRBV5-1
cdr3_aa: CASSFRAEGEQFF

v_call: TRBV2
cdr3_aa: CASKGNSNQPQHF

v_call: TRBV28
cdr3_aa: CASSPMTGNTEAFF

v_call: TRBV28
cdr3_aa: CASTLGTAFYGYTF

v_call: TRBV19
cdr3_aa: CASSNTPSANTGELFF

v_call: TRBV5-1
cdr3_aa: CASSLDHSSYEQYF

v_call: TRBV21-1
cdr3_aa: CASSKGPETTRQSSNQPQHF

v_call: TRBV28
cdr3_aa: CASSLDGTGNQPQHF

v_call: TRBV27
cdr3_aa: CASSLDRAPGSTDTQYF

v_call: TRBV29-1
cdr3_aa: CSVRHSNYGYTF

v_call: TRBV28
cdr3_aa: CASSTPAAGGQDTGELFF